The T cell receptor (beta chain) described here comes from a study of patients and donors after allogeneic stem cell transplantation. V was clipped by 3 bases and J by 11 bases, with 13 bases between them. CDR3 size: 12 residues. Germline V gene sequence: CDR1 KGHSH, CDR2 LQKENI. This clonotype was observed at least ten times. TCRdb itself ran the RT-PCR reads through MiXCR, one entry per CDR3 protein. Among more than 150,000 distinct CDR3 sequences listed, 24% were seen once. The sample comprised blood, either unsorted or a sorted T cell fraction (not recorded which). The TCR comes from a human donor who was either an allogeneic HSCT recipient or a stem cell or donor lymphocyte infusion donor (not recorded which). It is not recorded whose cells these are; they may come from a transplant donor. The chain is built from TRBV18 and TRBJ1-1, with unresolved D. CDR3 sequence: CASSPLPLRAFF. DNA for the CDR3: TGTGCCAGCTCACCCCTACCCCTGAGGGCTTTCTTT.